This T cell receptor (beta chain) was found in a study of vaccination and CD4 T cells after COVID-19. Study-level information: With a range of 35 to 161, the median interval from diagnosis to drawing post-COVID samples was around 100 days. The study, taken as a whole, reports: Data came from relatively few convalescent patients and lacked early post-infection timepoints. Convalescent patients displayed spike mono-reactivity in 304 of 307 vaccine-specific clones.

Sequencing of the DNA from cultured CD4+ T cells was carried out with the Oncomine TCR Beta short-read assay. TCRdb independently ran MiXCR on the PCR reads; one entry per CDR3 protein. The sample records 20,000 or so distinct CDR3 sequences, around three fifths being singletons. A remark on this clonotype: Its antigen is currently unknown.

Treatment reported: approximately 11-day PBMC culture with coronavirus spike peptide pools or control peptides (ViraFEST assay). The CDR3 loop spans 16 amino acids. Germline lookup yields CDR1 SGHRS and CDR2 YFSETQ. Between the trimmed V and J ends, which lost 0 bases and 2 bases, there was a span of 12 bases. The rearrangement links TRBV5-1 to TRBJ1-3, with a weak D call TRBD1 (5 bases). The source material was CD4+ T cells from blood, cultured in vitro. This receptor was identified in a human donor who had recovered from COVID-19. This chain's CDR3 is CASSLGDHVAGNTIYF. DNA of the CDR3: TGCGCCAGCAGCTTGGGGGACCACGTAGCTGGAAACACCATATATTTT.